Below are 2 T cell receptor beta chains sequenced from a single sample in a study of type 1 regulatory T cells. Their cognate antigens are unknown. TCRdb ran MiXCR on the reads and lists one entry per CDR3 protein. The sample carries about 39,000 distinct CDR3 sequences, 9% to 15% recorded once. The sample comprised cultured non-Tr1 T cells, either the whole culture or a sorted T cell fraction (not recorded which). These receptors all come from a human donor in good health.

Concerning this clonotype itself: At one of its ends the junction is not consistent with the germline gene, which may arise from a read error. V usage is TRBV19 and J usage is TRBJ1-1; D is possibly TRBD1 (6 bases). Germline CDR1 is LNHDA and CDR2 is SQIVND (reference sequence). This CDR3 has 14 residues. The CDR3 loop reads CASIRGHMNAEAFF. The CDR3 coding sequence is TGTGCCAGTATTAGGGGACATATGAACGCTGAAGCTTTCTTT. Based on the CDR3 plus reference TRBV19 and TRBJ1-1, the full variable domain is DGGITQSPKYLFRKEGQNVTLSCEQNLNHDAMYWYRQDPGQGLRLIYYSQIVNDFQKGDIAEGYSVSREKKESFPLTVTSAQKNPTAFYLCASIRGHMNAEAFFGQGTRLTVV.

The chain links TRBV5-4 to TRBJ2-1; weak D call: TRBD2 (6 bases). The CDR3 covers 15 residues. V was cut by 1 base and J by 5 bases, with 13 bases left in between. Germline V gene data show CDR1 as SGHNT and CDR2 as YYREEE (reference sequence). The CDR3 is CASSLPGVRNNEQFF. CDR3 coding DNA: TGTGCCAGCAGCTTGCCGGGAGTAAGGAACAATGAGCAGTTCTTC.